Reported below is one T cell receptor beta chain. Its cognate antigen is unknown. This specimen comes from a study of T cell responses to AZD1222 COVID-19 vaccine. Whole-study findings and limits: As reported, nearly half of all spike-specific TCRs target variant regions that are unmutated. Repertoire collection took place solely once the T cell response had peaked. Baseline antibody screening turned up just a handful of seropositive AZD1222 recipients.

Sequenced by immunoSEQ multiplex PCR; TCRdb stores in-frame clones only, minus some. In the table there are some 170,000 clones, 80% to 95% of which are singletons. The germline CDR1 and CDR2 sequences are MGHRA and YSYEKL. With 1 base removed from V and 7 bases from J, the gap between germline ends came to 14 bases. The CDR3 has 16 residues. The chain combines TRBV4-1 with TRBJ1-6, with D possibly TRBD1 on 5 matching bases. The source of this sequence is an adult who received the MenACWY meningococcal vaccine as a control. Source: peripheral blood, taken 28 days after the second dose of the MenACWY control vaccine. The CDR3 region has the DNA TGCGCCAGCAGCCAAGTGCCTGGGGGTAGCAATTCACCCCTCCACTTT. The encoded protein is CASSQVPGGSNSPLHF.